This T cell receptor (beta chain) is drawn from a study of T cell responses to AZD1222 COVID-19 vaccine. With respect to this clone: Its antigen is still unknown.

Findings and limits, study-wide: Clonal diversity was possibly underestimated, and white British individuals and females predominated among donors. Variant regions that are unmutated are reportedly the target of nearly half of spike-specific TCRs. Repertoire samples came only from after the peak T cell response.

Data came from immunoSEQ multiplex PCR; TCRdb stores just in-frame clones and leaves some out. The sample lists more than 85,000 clones; 88% were seen once. Trimming took off 1 base at V and 0 bases at J, with 7 bases between the two ends. In germline, CDR1 is GTSNPN, CDR2 SVGIG (reference sequence). This CDR3 is built from 14 residues. Sequencing used peripheral blood, obtained on day 0 of AZD1222 vaccination. The chain joins TRBV30 to TRBJ2-1; D tentatively reads TRBD1 or TRBD2 (5 bases each). The sequence derives from an adult in good health. CDR3 amino acids: CAWSEGSSYNEQFF. In DNA form, the CDR3 reads TGTGCCTGGAGTGAGGGGAGCTCCTACAATGAGCAGTTCTTC.